This TCR beta chain is drawn from a study of T cell repertoires in cytomegalovirus infection. About the research overall: From public TCR beta signatures came an indication of both CMV infection and matching HLA type. Study results and limitations: It was HLA-C-restricted CMV-specific TCR beta clonotypes that dominated the response ex vivo. Of the TCR beta families, the public ones yielded a cumulative frequency that identified carriers of CMV plus the relevant HLA.

Regarding this clonotype: Its antigen is not known.

TCRdb re-analysed the reads in MiXCR, keeping a single row per CDR3 protein. The table has roughly 230,000 distinct CDR3 sequences, over 15% seen once. The germline V gene encodes CDR1 SGDLS and CDR2 YYNGEE. The CDR3 runs to 17 residues. J gave up 5 bases and V 4 bases, and 13 bases lay outside the gene matches. The chain uses TRBV9 and TRBJ2-2, with TRBD2 matching over 8 bases. The clonotype was recovered from a human donor in good health (CMV status not recorded). Some clones in this sample may be carry-over from other donors' samples. Sequenced sample: CD8+ T cells from PBMCs. The CDR3 DNA sequence: TGTGCCAGCAGCCTCTACAGCGGGGGCGCCGGAACCGGGGAGCTGTTTTTT. Its translation is CASSLYSGGAGTGELFF.